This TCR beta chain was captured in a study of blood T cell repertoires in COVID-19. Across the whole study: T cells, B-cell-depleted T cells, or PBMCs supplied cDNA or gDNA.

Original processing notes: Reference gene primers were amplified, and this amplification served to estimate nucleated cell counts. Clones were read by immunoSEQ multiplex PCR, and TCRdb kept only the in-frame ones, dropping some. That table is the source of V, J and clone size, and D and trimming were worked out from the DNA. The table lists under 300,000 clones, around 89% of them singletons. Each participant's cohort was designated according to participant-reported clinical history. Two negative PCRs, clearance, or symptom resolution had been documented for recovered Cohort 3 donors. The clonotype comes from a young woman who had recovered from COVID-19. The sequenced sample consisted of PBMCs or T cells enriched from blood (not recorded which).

CDR3 amino acids: CASSLPFSYEQYF. The CDR3 nucleotides are TGTGCCAGCAGCCTCCCCTTCTCCTACGAGCAGTACTTC. This chain uses TRBV21-1 with TRBJ2-7; the table's TRBD2 call for D was not verified on the DNA. TRBV21-1 is recorded as a pseudogene. The CDR3 runs 13 residues.